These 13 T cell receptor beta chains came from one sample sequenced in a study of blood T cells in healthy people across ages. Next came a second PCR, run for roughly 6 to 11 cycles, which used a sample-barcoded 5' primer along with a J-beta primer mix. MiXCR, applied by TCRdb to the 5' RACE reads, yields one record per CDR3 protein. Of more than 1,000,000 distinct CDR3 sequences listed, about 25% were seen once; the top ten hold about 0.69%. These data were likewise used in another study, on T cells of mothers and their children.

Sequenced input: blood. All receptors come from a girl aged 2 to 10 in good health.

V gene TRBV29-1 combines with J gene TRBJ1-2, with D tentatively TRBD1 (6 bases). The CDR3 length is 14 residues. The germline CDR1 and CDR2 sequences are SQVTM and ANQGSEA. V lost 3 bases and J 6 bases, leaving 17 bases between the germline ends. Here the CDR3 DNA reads TGCAGCGTTGACTGGATTTCGGGGGGCGATGGCTACACCTTC. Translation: CSVDWISGGDGYTF.

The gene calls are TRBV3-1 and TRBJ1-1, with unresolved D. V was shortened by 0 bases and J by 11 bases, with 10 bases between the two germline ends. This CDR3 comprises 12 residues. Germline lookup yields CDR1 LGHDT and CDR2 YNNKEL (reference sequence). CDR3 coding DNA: TGTGCCAGCAGCCAAGATTTGTTAGTCGCTTTCTTT. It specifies CASSQDLLVAFF. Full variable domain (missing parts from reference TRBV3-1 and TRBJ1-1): DTAVSQTPKYLVTQMGNDKSIKCEQNLGHDTMYWYKQDSKKFLKIMFSYNNKELIINETVPNRFSPKSPDKAHLNLHINSLELGDSAVYFCASSQDLLVAFFGQGTRLTVV.

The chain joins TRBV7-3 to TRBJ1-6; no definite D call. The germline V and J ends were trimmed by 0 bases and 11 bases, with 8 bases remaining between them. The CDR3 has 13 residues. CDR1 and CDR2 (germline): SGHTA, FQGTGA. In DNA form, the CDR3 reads TGTGCCAGCAGCTTAACAGGCGGTCCACCCCTCCACTTT. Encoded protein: CASSLTGGPPLHF.

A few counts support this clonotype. The CDR3 region has the DNA TGTGCCAGCAGCCATGACCGGGACAGTTACGAGCAGTACTTC. Translating it yields CASSHDRDSYEQYF. The chain combines TRBV7-2 with TRBJ2-1; TRBD1 matches at 7 bases. The J call is uncertain, as TRBJ2-7 better fits the DNA end. The CDR3 runs to 14 residues. The germline CDR1 and CDR2 sequences are SGHTA and FQGNSA.

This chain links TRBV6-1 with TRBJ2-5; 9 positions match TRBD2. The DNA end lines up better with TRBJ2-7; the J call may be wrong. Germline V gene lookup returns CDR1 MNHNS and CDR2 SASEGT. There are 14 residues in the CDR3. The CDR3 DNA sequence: TGTGCCAGCCGGAGCGGGGGGAAATCCTACGAGCAGTACTTC. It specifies CASRSGGKSYEQYF.

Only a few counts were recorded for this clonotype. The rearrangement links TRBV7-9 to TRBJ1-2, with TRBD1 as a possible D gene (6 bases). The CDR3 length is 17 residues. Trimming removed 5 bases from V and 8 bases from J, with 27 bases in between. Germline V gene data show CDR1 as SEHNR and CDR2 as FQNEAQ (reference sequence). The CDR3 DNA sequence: TGTGCCAGCAGCCCACCCCTCGGGGGCGCCGGGGCTGGAGGCTACACCTTC. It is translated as CASSPPLGGAGAGGYTF. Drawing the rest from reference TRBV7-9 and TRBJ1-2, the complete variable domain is DTGVSQNPRHKITKRGQNVTFRCDPISEHNRLYWYRQTLGQGPEFLTYFQNEAQLEKSRLLSDRFSAERPKGSFSTLEIQRTEQGDSAMYLCASSPPLGGAGAGGYTFGSGTRLTVV.

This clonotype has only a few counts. CDR3 sequence reads: CSVVQLAGYNEQFF. The CDR3 DNA follows: TGCAGCGTTGTACAACTAGCGGGGTACAATGAGCAGTTCTTC. V gene TRBV29-1 combines with J gene TRBJ2-1, with 10 positions matching TRBD2. V was clipped by 4 bases and J by 4 bases; unmatched bases: 4. Germline CDR1 is SQVTM and CDR2 is ANQGSEA. This CDR3 is built from 14 residues.

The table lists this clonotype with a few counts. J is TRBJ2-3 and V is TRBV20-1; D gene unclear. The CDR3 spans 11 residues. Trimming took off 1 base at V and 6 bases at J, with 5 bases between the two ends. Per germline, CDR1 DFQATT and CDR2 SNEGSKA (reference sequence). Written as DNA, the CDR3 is TGCAGTGCTAGAGGGGTGGATACGCAGTATTTT. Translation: CSARGVDTQYF.

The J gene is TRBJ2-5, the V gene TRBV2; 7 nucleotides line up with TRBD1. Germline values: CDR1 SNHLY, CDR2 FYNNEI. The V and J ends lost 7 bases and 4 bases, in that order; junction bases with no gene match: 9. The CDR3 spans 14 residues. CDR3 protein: CASKSEQGRETQYF. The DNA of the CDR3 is TGTGCCAGCAAGAGTGAACAGGGGCGAGAGACCCAGTACTTC.

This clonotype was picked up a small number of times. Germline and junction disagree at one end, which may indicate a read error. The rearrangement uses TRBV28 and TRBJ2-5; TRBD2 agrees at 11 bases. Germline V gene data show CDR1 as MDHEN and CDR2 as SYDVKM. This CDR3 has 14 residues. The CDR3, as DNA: TGTGCCAGCAGGCCATCCACTAGCGGGGGAGGGGGTCTCTTC. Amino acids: CASRPSTSGGGGLF.

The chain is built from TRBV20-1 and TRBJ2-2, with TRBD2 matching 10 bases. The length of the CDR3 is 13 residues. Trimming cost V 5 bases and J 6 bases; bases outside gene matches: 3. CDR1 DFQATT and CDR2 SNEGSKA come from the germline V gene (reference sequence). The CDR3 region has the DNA TGCAGTGCTGGGACTAGCGTATCCGGGGAGCTGTTTTTT. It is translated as CSAGTSVSGELFF.

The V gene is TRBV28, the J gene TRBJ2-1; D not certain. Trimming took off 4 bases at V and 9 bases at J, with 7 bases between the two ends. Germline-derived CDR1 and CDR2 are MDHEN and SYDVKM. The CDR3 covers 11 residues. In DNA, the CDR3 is TGTGCCAGCAGTTATACAGTTGAGCAGTTCTTC. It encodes CASSYTVEQFF.

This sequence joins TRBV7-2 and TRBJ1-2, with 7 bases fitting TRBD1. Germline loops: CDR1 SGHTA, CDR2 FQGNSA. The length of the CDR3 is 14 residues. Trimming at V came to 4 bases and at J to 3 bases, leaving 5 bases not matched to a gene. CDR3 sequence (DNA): TGTGCCAGCAGCTCCAGACAGGGACACTATGGCTACACCTTC. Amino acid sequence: CASSSRQGHYGYTF.